This T cell receptor (beta chain) was sequenced for a study of breast tumors, draining lymph nodes, adjacent tissues. Unmatched junction bases numbered 13, after V lost 5 bases and J lost 8 bases. The CDR3 sequence is 15 residues long. CDR1 is DFQATT, CDR2 SNEGSKA, per germline (reference sequence). TCRdb used MiXCR to reprocess the multiplex PCR reads, holding one entry per CDR3 protein. The sample includes 200,000 to 300,000 distinct CDR3 sequences, 30% to 35% of them seen just once. This clonotype was seen at least ten times. Its specificity is not known. The lymph nodes were axillary draining lymph nodes from breast cancer patients. Regarding the study as a whole: Findings are consistent with lymph node origin and intratumoral expansion of most tumor T cells. Tumor and nontumor repertoires were significantly more similar in luminal-like than in basal-like breast cancer. Tumor repertoires ranked between lymph nodes and nontumor tissue in diversity, with V and J gene preferences.

The TCR comes from a female donor with breast cancer. Some clones in this sample may be carry-over from other donors' samples. The sequencing sample was made of axillary lymph node tissue. The rearrangement uses TRBV20-1 and TRBJ2-1; 9 positions match TRBD1. This CDR3 reads CSARDPGQGPYEQFF. DNA for the CDR3: TGCAGTGCTCGCGACCCGGGACAGGGCCCTTATGAGCAGTTCTTC.